One sample yielded the 24 T cell receptor beta chains listed below, sequenced in a study of control samples from healthy donors and cancer patients. TCRdb's table, derived via immunoSEQ multiplex PCR, lists solely in-frame clones and lacks some. The sample includes roughly 120,000 clones, roughly 95% of them seen just once. Material: blood. The receptors were sampled from a man aged 30 to 39 in good health.

This clone appeared a single time. The chain couples TRBV6-2 or TRBV6-3 to TRBJ2-7; D is possibly TRBD1 (6 bases). The CDR3 has 15 residues. CDR1 MNHEY and CDR2 SVGEGT come from the germline V gene. V lost 6 bases to trimming and J lost 1 base, with 16 bases between them. In DNA, the CDR3 is TGTGCCAGCAGGTACAGGGTTGAAGTGTCCTACGAGCAGTACTTC. It specifies CASRYRVEVSYEQYF.

In the case of this clone: The same CDR3 also results from other DNA sequences found in this sample. In nucleotides, the CDR3 is TGCGCCAGCAGCTCCCCTGGGGCGGGAGGAAACACCATATATTTT. Its translation: CASSSPGAGGNTIYF. The chain carries TRBV5-1 and TRBJ1-3; perhaps TRBD1 as D (5 bases). Trimming shortened V by 3 bases and J by 4 bases, and 14 bases separated the two germline ends. This CDR3 contains 15 residues. Germline-derived CDR1 and CDR2 are SGHRS and YFSETQ.

This chain connects TRBV7-2 to TRBJ2-3; D remains unclear. Trimming left V 1 base short and J 2 bases short, with 4 bases between. Germline CDR1 reads SGHTA; CDR2 reads FQGNSA. The CDR3 runs 13 residues. The CDR3 DNA reads TGTGCCAGCAGCTTAGGGCTCACAGATACGCAGTATTTT. Its protein is CASSLGLTDTQYF. Looking up the rest from reference TRBV7-2 and TRBJ2-3 gives the full variable domain: GAGVSQSPSNKVTEKGKDVELRCDPISGHTALYWYRQSLGQGLEFLIYFQGNSAPDKSGLPSDRFSAERTGGSVSTLTIQRTQQEDSAVYLCASSLGLTDTQYFGPGTRLTVL.

J is TRBJ1-2 and V is TRBV28, with D unclear. The CDR3 contains 13 residues. Trimming removed 2 bases from V and 8 bases from J, with 12 bases in between. The germline V gene encodes CDR1 MDHEN and CDR2 SYDVKM. CDR3 loop: CASSLRELEGYTF. Written as DNA, the CDR3 is TGTGCCAGCAGTTTAAGGGAATTGGAAGGCTACACCTTC.

The rearrangement uses TRBV5-6 and TRBJ1-6; 12 nucleotides align to TRBD1. The V and J ends lost 5 bases and 8 bases, in that order; junction bases with no gene match: 8. This CDR3 has 16 amino acids. CDR1 is SGHDT and CDR2 is YYEEEE in the germline V gene. The CDR3 spells CASRDRDRGRDSPLHF. CDR3 coding DNA: TGTGCCAGCAGGGATCGGGACAGGGGGCGTGATTCACCCCTCCACTTT.

This clone turned up a few times. The chain recombines TRBV7-9 with TRBJ1-3, with D unresolved. From germline, CDR1 is SEHNR and CDR2 FQNEAQ (reference sequence). V dropped 5 bases and J dropped 4 bases, with 12 bases sitting between them. This CDR3 region has 14 residues. The DNA for the CDR3 is TGTGCCAGCAGCGCGGCCAGCATCGGAAACACCATATATTTT. It is translated as CASSAASIGNTIYF. Looking up the rest from reference TRBV7-9 and TRBJ1-3 gives the full variable domain: DTGVSQNPRHKITKRGQNVTFRCDPISEHNRLYWYRQTLGQGPEFLTYFQNEAQLEKSRLLSDRFSAERPKGSFSTLEIQRTEQGDSAMYLCASSAASIGNTIYFGEGSWLTVV.

The chain is built from TRBV6-5 and TRBJ1-4; TRBD1 is a possible D gene (6 bases). The germline CDR1 and CDR2 sequences are MNHEY and SVGAGI. This CDR3 is 15 amino acids long. Trimming took 6 bases from V and 7 from J, leaving 18 bases between them. The CDR3 reads CASRRAVTGLEKLFF. CDR3 DNA: TGTGCCAGCAGGCGGGCGGTGACAGGCCTTGAAAAACTGTTTTTT.

Notes on this clone: A junction end diverges from the germline sequence, so it may reflect a read error. V and J are TRBV6-1 and TRBJ1-6, with 8 bases fitting TRBD1. This CDR3 spans 14 amino acids. The V gene's germline CDR1 is MNHNS and CDR2 SASEGT. The chain's CDR3 is CASSERTGNSLLHF. The DNA of the CDR3 is TGTGCCAGCAGTGAAAGGACAGGGAATTCACTCCTCCACTTT.

The count of this clone is one. The CDR3, as DNA: TGTGCCAGCAGCTTCGGGACAGGGGATGGCTACACCTTC. Amino acids: CASSFGTGDGYTF. V and J are TRBV7-9 and TRBJ1-2; 10 positions match TRBD1. The germline V gene has CDR1 SEHNR and CDR2 FQNEAQ (reference sequence). Losses at the gene ends were 3 bases for V and 6 bases for J; bases not matched to a gene: 1. The CDR3 extends over 13 amino acids.

Here the CDR3 DNA reads TGCGCCAGCAGTGACGGACTTAACTATGGCTACACCTTC. It is translated as CASSDGLNYGYTF. The rearrangement links TRBV10-1 to TRBJ1-2; no clear D. V shed 3 bases and J shed 1 base, with 6 bases lying between them. This CDR3 has 13 amino acids. In germline, CDR1 is WNHNN, CDR2 SYGVQD (reference sequence).

V and J are TRBV7-6 and TRBJ1-1; maybe TRBD1 (6 bases). Trimming took 0 bases from V and 7 from J, leaving 12 bases between them. The germline V gene has CDR1 SGHVS and CDR2 FNYEAQ. The CDR3 covers 14 residues. CDR3 sequence: CASSLAGGRGEAFF. CDR3 coding DNA: TGTGCCAGCAGCTTAGCCGGGGGGCGGGGTGAAGCTTTCTTT.

The count of this clone is one. The J gene is TRBJ2-2, the V gene TRBV4-1; 7 nucleotides align to TRBD1. The germline gives CDR1 MGHRA, CDR2 YSYEKL. J lost 2 bases, V lost 7 bases, and 19 bases had no gene match. The CDR3 runs 19 residues. The CDR3 protein is CASTKSDLKGQINTGELFF. The CDR3, as DNA: TGCGCCAGCACCAAATCAGACCTAAAGGGACAGATCAACACCGGGGAGCTGTTTTTT.

The genes are TRBV19 and TRBJ2-5; 9 positions agree with TRBD1. Losses at the gene ends were 5 bases for V and 5 bases for J; bases not matched to a gene: 6. Germline V lookup: CDR1 LNHDA, CDR2 SQIVND (reference sequence). The CDR3 length is 14 residues. The CDR3, as DNA: TGTGCCAGTAGTGGGCGGACAGGGGATGAGACCCAGTACTTC. This codes for CASSGRTGDETQYF.

This chain links TRBV7-9 with TRBJ2-2; D may be TRBD1 (5 bases). From germline, CDR1 is SEHNR and CDR2 FQNEAQ (reference sequence). The length of the CDR3 is 14 residues. The V and J ends lost 4 bases and 5 bases respectively, with 11 bases between them. CDR3 loop: CASSWQGRTGELFF. In DNA, the CDR3 is TGTGCCAGCAGCTGGCAGGGTCGGACCGGGGAGCTGTTTTTT.

J is TRBJ2-2 and V is TRBV4-2; perhaps D is TRBD1 or TRBD2 (5 bases each). Per germline, CDR1 LGHNA and CDR2 YNFKEQ. The CDR3 totals 16 residues. V lost 2 bases and J lost 7, with 17 bases in between. The CDR3 DNA sequence: TGTGCCAGCAGCCAAAGGAAAGCCGGGGCCCTCGGGGAGCTGTTTTTT. Its translation is CASSQRKAGALGELFF.

The CDR3 is CASSQDRPLGGLFF. CDR3 coding DNA: TGCGCCAGCAGCCAAGATCGGCCCCTGGGGGGACTGTTTTTT. The V call is TRBV4-1, the J call TRBJ1-4; weak D call: TRBD1 (5 bases). CDR3 size: 14 residues. Germline CDR1 reads MGHRA; CDR2 reads YSYEKL. Trimming took 0 bases from V and 13 from J, leaving 15 bases between them.

This chain uses TRBV12-3 or TRBV12-4 with TRBJ1-2; D is unresolved. The ends were cut back, 3 bases at V and 5 bases at J, with 10 bases in the middle. This CDR3 has 13 amino acids. For the CDR3, the DNA is TGTGCCAGCAGTTTGAAGGTGGGGTATGGCTACACCTTC. Protein: CASSLKVGYGYTF.

The chain carries TRBV6-4 and TRBJ2-3; a possible D gene is TRBD1 (6 bases). Germline lookup yields CDR1 MRHNA and CDR2 SNTAGT. V was cut by 5 bases and J by 5 bases, with 11 bases left in between. There are 13 residues in the CDR3. DNA for the CDR3: TGTGCCAGCAGTCGGGACAATGGAGATACGCAGTATTTT. Translating it yields CASSRDNGDTQYF.

V and J are TRBV6-4 and TRBJ2-1; 13 bases map to TRBD2. Per the germline V gene, CDR1 is MRHNA and CDR2 is SNTAGT. V was pared by 0 bases and J by 8 bases, with 4 bases of the junction left unmatched. There are 16 residues in the CDR3. The CDR3 loop is CASSDSTSGGLDEQFF. The CDR3, as DNA: TGTGCCAGCAGTGACTCGACTAGCGGGGGGCTAGATGAGCAGTTCTTC.

The V call is TRBV3-1 (or the pseudogene TRBV3-2), the J call TRBJ1-4; D is ambiguous. V was shortened by 3 bases and J by 7 bases, with 12 bases between the two germline ends. Germline CDR1 is LGHDT and CDR2 is YNNKEL (reference sequence). This CDR3 has 14 amino acids. CDR3 loop: CASSHTSGSEKLFF. In DNA, the CDR3 is TGTGCCAGCAGCCATACATCCGGTTCTGAAAAACTGTTTTTT.

The J gene is TRBJ2-4, the V gene TRBV4-1; 16 bases match TRBD2. From germline, CDR1 is MGHRA and CDR2 YSYEKL. The CDR3 covers 18 residues. Germline trimming cut 4 bases from V and 1 base from J; bases unmatched to any gene: 4. The CDR3 sequence: CASSPGLAGGQAKNIQYF. CDR3 sequence (DNA): TGCGCCAGCAGCCCGGGACTAGCGGGGGGGCAGGCCAAAAACATTCAGTACTTC.

The chain combines TRBV10-1 with TRBJ1-1, with D maybe TRBD1 (6 bases). Germline V gives CDR1 WNHNN, CDR2 SYGVQD (reference sequence). This CDR3 spans 14 amino acids. V lost 4 bases, J lost 0 bases, and 9 bases lay in between. CDR3 sequence (DNA): TGCGCCAGCAGTGGGGGGACACTGAACACTGAAGCTTTCTTT. This gives the protein CASSGGTLNTEAFF.

The gene calls are TRBV5-6 and TRBJ2-1, with D uncertain. Trimming pared 4 bases from V and 6 bases from J, leaving 11 bases between. CDR3 length: 13 amino acids. The V gene's germline CDR1 is SGHDT and CDR2 YYEEEE. Here the CDR3 DNA reads TGTGCCAGCAGCCTCGGTCCGTCCAATGAGCAGTTCTTC. Amino acid sequence: CASSLGPSNEQFF.

The rearrangement joins TRBV7-2 to TRBJ1-1, with 8 bases matching TRBD1. CDR3 size: 13 residues. Germline loops: CDR1 SGHTA, CDR2 FQGNSA. Germline trimming cut 5 bases from V and 3 bases from J; bases unmatched to any gene: 2. CDR3 sequence reads: CASSGQGYTEAFF. The DNA for the CDR3 is TGTGCCAGCAGCGGACAGGGATACACTGAAGCTTTCTTT.